The 16 T cell receptor beta chains listed next were all sequenced from one sample in a study of blood T cell repertoires in COVID-19. Data came from immunoSEQ multiplex PCR; TCRdb stores just in-frame clones and leaves some out. The sample has some 200,000 clones; about nine tenths are singletons. Sequenced material: peripheral blood. The receptors shown here come from a man aged 50-59 years with acute or convalescent COVID-19.

V gene TRBV5-8 combines with J gene TRBJ1-5; unclear D gene. Trimming left V 4 bases short and J 9 bases short, with 11 bases between. This CDR3 has 12 residues. Germline loops: CDR1 SGHTS, CDR2 YDEGEE. This CDR3 is CASSKLRGPQHF. The CDR3 DNA sequence: TGTGCCAGCAGCAAACTTCGCGGGCCCCAGCATTTT.

The chain recombines TRBV4-3 with TRBJ2-1; tentatively, D is TRBD2 (6 bases). CDR1 is LGHNA, CDR2 YSLEER, per germline. V was shortened by 5 bases and J by 3 bases, with 17 bases between the two germline ends. The CDR3 is 16 amino acids. DNA of the CDR3: TGCGCCAGCAGCAAGGGACTTACTAGCAGCTACAATGAGCAGTTCTTC. It specifies CASSKGLTSSYNEQFF.

This clone was recorded a few times. This chain connects TRBV15 to TRBJ1-4; D is uncertain. V lost 8 bases, J lost 0 bases, and 7 bases lay in between. From germline, CDR1 is LNHNV and CDR2 YYDKDF (reference sequence). The CDR3 spans 13 residues. As DNA, the CDR3 is TGTGCCACCTCGGTTACAACTAATGAAAAACTGTTTTTT. It encodes CATSVTTNEKLFF.

V is TRBV3-1 (or the pseudogene TRBV3-2) and J is TRBJ2-2, with a tentative D call TRBD1 (6 bases). V was trimmed by 1 base and J by 4 bases, leaving 16 bases between them. Per the germline V gene, CDR1 is LGHDT and CDR2 is YNNKEL (reference sequence). The CDR3 consists of 17 residues. CDR3 loop: CASSQGLRGVSTGELFF. DNA for the CDR3: TGTGCCAGCAGCCAAGGCCTCAGGGGTGTAAGCACCGGGGAGCTGTTTTTT.

The chain carries TRBV5-1 and TRBJ2-2; D may be TRBD1 (5 bases). Germline CDR1 and CDR2: SGHRS and YFSETQ. The CDR3 has 18 amino acids. Trimming pared 3 bases from V and 1 base from J, leaving 19 bases between. The CDR3 loop is CASSSQPRRARNTGELFF. As DNA, the CDR3 is TGCGCCAGCAGCTCGCAGCCACGCAGGGCGCGGAACACCGGGGAGCTGTTTTTT.

The chain links TRBV6-2 or TRBV6-3 to TRBJ2-1; 8 positions agree with TRBD2. Germline V lookup: CDR1 MNHEY, CDR2 SVGEGT. V trimming: 2 bases; J trimming: 3 bases; junction bases outside the gene matches: 6. This CDR3 contains 16 residues. The CDR3 region is CASSYALAGHYNEQFF. The CDR3 DNA sequence: TGTGCCAGCAGTTACGCCCTAGCGGGCCACTACAATGAGCAGTTCTTC.

The rearrangement joins TRBV5-1 to TRBJ2-3; TRBD2 matches 13 bases. The CDR3 runs to 14 residues. The V and J ends lost 6 bases and 9 bases, in that order; junction bases with no gene match: 7. CDR1 is SGHRS, CDR2 YFSETQ, per germline. CDR3 residues: CASTTSGGAATQYF. Written as DNA, the CDR3 is TGCGCCAGCACTACTAGCGGGGGGGCCGCCACGCAGTATTTT. Filled out from reference TRBV5-1 and TRBJ2-3, the complete variable domain reads KAGVTQTPRYLIKTRGQQVTLSCSPISGHRSVSWYQQTPGQGLQFLFEYFSETQRNKGNFPGRFSGRQFSNSRSEMNVSTLELGDSALYLCASTTSGGAATQYFGPGTRLTVL.

The chain has TRBV27 and TRBJ2-1; 9 bases are shared with TRBD1. Germline V gives CDR1 MNHEY, CDR2 SMNVEV (reference sequence). This CDR3 region has 14 residues. V lost 3 bases to trimming and J lost 8 bases; unmatched junction nucleotides: 5. The DNA for the CDR3 is TGTGCCAGCAGTTTTACAGGGGGCAGGGATGAGCAGTTCTTC. Translating gives CASSFTGGRDEQFF.

This chain joins TRBV5-1 and TRBJ2-5; 8 bases are a match to TRBD2. The germline V gene encodes CDR1 SGHRS and CDR2 YFSETQ. J was trimmed by 1 base and V by 0 bases; bases with no gene match: 5. This CDR3 contains 16 residues. For the CDR3, the DNA is TGCGCCAGCAGCTTGGTTGTTAGCGGGACCCAAGAGACCCAGTACTTC. Its translation is CASSLVVSGTQETQYF. Looking up the rest from reference TRBV5-1 and TRBJ2-5 gives the full variable domain: KAGVTQTPRYLIKTRGQQVTLSCSPISGHRSVSWYQQTPGQGLQFLFEYFSETQRNKGNFPGRFSGRQFSNSRSEMNVSTLELGDSALYLCASSLVVSGTQETQYFGPGTRLLVL.

This sequence joins TRBV7-3 and TRBJ2-2; TRBD1 agrees at 8 bases. Germline values: CDR1 SGHTA, CDR2 FQGTGA. With V trimmed by 5 bases and J by 7 bases, 9 bases remained unmatched. This CDR3 comprises 15 residues. The CDR3 reads CASSLMTGESGELFF. The CDR3 DNA reads as TGTGCCAGCAGCCTCATGACAGGGGAGAGCGGGGAGCTGTTTTTT.

This rearrangement joins TRBV27 to TRBJ2-1, with TRBD1 matching 8 bases. Germline V gives CDR1 MNHEY, CDR2 SMNVEV (reference sequence). V lost 6 bases, J lost 4 bases, and 8 bases stayed unmatched. The CDR3 contains 15 residues. CDR3 sequence (DNA): TGTGCCAGCAGACCTCCGGGACAGGAGTACAATGAGCAGTTCTTC. This encodes CASRPPGQEYNEQFF.

The chain has TRBV6-2 or TRBV6-3 and TRBJ2-3, with unresolved D. The V end lost 5 bases, the J end lost 4 bases, and 10 bases lay between the germline ends. The CDR3 covers 13 residues. CDR1 and CDR2 from the germline V gene are MNHEY and SVGEGT. The CDR3 region is CASSSTRADTQYF. CDR3 in DNA: TGTGCCAGCAGTAGCACCCGGGCAGATACGCAGTATTTT.

This chain connects TRBV7-9 to TRBJ2-4; D ambiguous. CDR1 and CDR2 from the germline V gene are SEHNR and FQNEAQ (reference sequence). This CDR3 has 15 amino acids. V was trimmed by 5 bases and J by 1 base, leaving 12 bases between them. CDR3 in DNA: TGTGCCAGCAGCCACGACACCGAGGCCAAAAACATTCAGTACTTC. Translating gives CASSHDTEAKNIQYF.

The chain links TRBV19 to TRBJ2-5; D unresolved. Germline-derived CDR1 and CDR2 are LNHDA and SQIVND (reference sequence). Trimming took off 7 bases at V and 1 base at J, with 10 bases between the two ends. CDR3 length equals 13 residues. The CDR3 DNA reads as TGTGCCAGTAAAGCGTGGTCCCAAGAGACCCAGTACTTC. It encodes CASKAWSQETQYF.

The genes are TRBV5-1 and TRBJ1-5, with 9 bases identical to TRBD1. V gave up 3 bases and J gave up 5 bases; unmatched junction bases: 6. The CDR3 length is 15 residues. Germline values: CDR1 SGHRS, CDR2 YFSETQ. The CDR3 sequence: CASSWGTGSDQPQHF. CDR3 nucleotide sequence: TGCGCCAGCAGCTGGGGGACAGGGAGCGATCAGCCCCAGCATTTT. The full variable domain, with the rest looked up from reference TRBV5-1 and TRBJ1-5, is KAGVTQTPRYLIKTRGQQVTLSCSPISGHRSVSWYQQTPGQGLQFLFEYFSETQRNKGNFPGRFSGRQFSNSRSEMNVSTLELGDSALYLCASSWGTGSDQPQHFGDGTRLSIL.

The chain employs TRBV6-5 and TRBJ2-3, with 8 nucleotides matching TRBD2. This CDR3 has 15 residues. V lost 2 bases to trimming and J lost 5 bases; unmatched junction nucleotides: 6. The germline gives CDR1 MNHEY, CDR2 SVGAGI. CDR3 loop: CASSYTGLVGDTQYF. In DNA, the CDR3 is TGTGCCAGCAGTTACACGGGACTAGTTGGAGATACGCAGTATTTT.